This T cell receptor (beta chain) was found in a study of T cell repertoires in cytomegalovirus infection. A remark on this clonotype: What it binds is unknown.

MiXCR, applied by TCRdb to the reads, yields one record per CDR3 protein. The repertoire has about 500,000 distinct CDR3 sequences, 33% of them found once; the top ten carry 17%. The CDR3 is made up of 16 amino acids. V shed 4 bases and J 5 bases; nucleotides not matched to a gene: 11. Per germline, CDR1 LNHDA and CDR2 SQIVND (reference sequence). The sequence derives from a human donor in good health (CMV status not recorded). Some clones in this sample may be carry-over from other donors' samples. This specimen was cultured PBMCs, taken from culture after CMV antigen stimulation. This chain connects TRBV19 to TRBJ1-5; the match to TRBD1 covers 7 bases. CDR3 in DNA: TGTGCCAGTAGTAGGGAGGGGGCGCTGAGAGATCAGCCCCAGCATTTT. Amino acids: CASSREGALRDQPQHF. Variable domain in full (rest from reference TRBV19 and TRBJ1-5): DGGITQSPKYLFRKEGQNVTLSCEQNLNHDAMYWYRQDPGQGLRLIYYSQIVNDFQKGDIAEGYSVSREKKESFPLTVTSAQKNPTAFYLCASSREGALRDQPQHFGDGTRLSIL.